A selection of T cell receptor beta chains follows, all from one sample in a study of early T cells in non-severe SARS-CoV-2 infection. From the 5' RACE reads, TCRdb called clonotypes with MiXCR, one entry per CDR3 protein. Here the sample spans approximately 79,000 distinct CDR3 sequences, about 13% being singletons. The sequencing input was whole blood. These TCRs come from an adult who was a healthcare worker with PCR-confirmed SARS-CoV-2 infection or an uninfected control (not recorded which). Each CDR3 is given with its conserved first and last residue. A D gene is named only where the DNA matches it firmly. A row's size may be missing; if present it is once, few, many or a size class.

many	TRBV6-6	TRBJ1-6	-	TGTGCCAGCAGTTACTCGACTGCGGGAAGGGATAATTCACCCCTCCACTTT	CASSYSTAGRDNSPLHF
-	TRBV6-5	TRBJ2-1	TRBD1	TGTGCCAGCAGTTACTCTTCTATACAGGGGAGCTCCTACAATGAGCAGTTCTTC	CASSYSSIQGSSYNEQFF
few	TRBV12-3/TRBV12-4	TRBJ2-1	-	TGTGCCAGCAGTTTACGGGGGGCTGAGGAGCAGTTCTTC	CASSLRGAEEQFF
-	TRBV7-6	TRBJ2-2	TRBD1	TGTGCCAGCAGCTTACCGACAGGGGGGATTCCAATCGCGAACACCGGGGAGCTGTTTTTT	CASSLPTGGIPIANTGELFF
few	TRBV6-1	TRBJ2-7	-	TGTGCCAGCAGTCTCCGGAACTTTTACGAGCAGTACTTC	CASSLRNFYEQYF
many	TRBV18	TRBJ2-5	-	TGTGCCAGCTCACGCGCAGTTCAAGAGACCCAGTACTTC	CASSRAVQETQYF
-	TRBV11-2	TRBJ1-1	-	TGTGCCAGCAGCCCCACCGGGACTAGCACTGAAGCTTTCTTT	CASSPTGTSTEAFF
-	TRBV2	TRBJ2-1	-	TGTGCCAGCAGTCCGAGCATTAATCTCTATGAGCAGTTCTTC	CASSPSINLYEQFF
-	TRBV12-5	TRBJ1-2	-	TGTGCTAGTGGTTTCGACGGATCCTATGGCTACACCTTC	CASGFDGSYGYTF
many	TRBV12-3/TRBV12-4	TRBJ1-5	-	TGTGCCAGCAGTCCTGGCGGAGGACAGCCCCAGCATTTT	CASSPGGGQPQHF
few	TRBV7-9	TRBJ1-3	TRBD1	TGTGCCAGCAGCTCAGGGGGAGGTGGAAACACCATATATTTT	CASSSGGGGNTIYF
few	TRBV7-9	TRBJ2-5	TRBD2	TGTGCCAGCAGCTCCTTAGCGGGAGGAGAAGAGACCCAGTACTTC	CASSSLAGGEETQYF
-	TRBV29-1	TRBJ2-7	TRBD2	TGCAGCGTTGTTGTGACTAGCGGGTACGAGCAGTACTTC	CSVVVTSGYEQYF
few	TRBV4-1	TRBJ1-1	-	TGCGCCAGCAGCCAAGTCCCAGTAAGGAACACTGAAGCTTTCTTT	CASSQVPVRNTEAFF
-	TRBV19	TRBJ2-2	-	TGTGCCAGTAGTACAGGGTGGGGGACCGGGGAGCTGTTTTTT	CASSTGWGTGELFF
-	TRBV28	TRBJ2-1	TRBD1	TGTGCCAGCAGCTCTTACGGGACAGGGCGCGCTAACCCTACAATGAAGCAGTTCTTC	CASSSYGTGRANPTMKQFF
many	TRBV12-3/TRBV12-4	TRBJ1-2	-	TGTGCCAGCAGTCGCAGACAGGATAATAACTATGGCTACACCTTC	CASSRRQDNNYGYTF
-	TRBV7-9	TRBJ1-1	TRBD1	TGTGCCAGCAGCTTAGAGGCAGGGGGAGCTTTCTTT	CASSLEAGGAFF
-	TRBV12-3/TRBV12-4	TRBJ1-1	-	TGTGCCAGCAGACTGGGCACTGAAGCTTTCTTT	CASRLGTEAFF
once	TRBV12-3/TRBV12-4	TRBJ1-2	-	TGTGCCAGCAGTCTACACGAGCCTGGGGGCTATGGCTACACCTTC	CASSLHEPGGYGYTF
-	TRBV9	TRBJ2-1	-	TGTGCCAGCAGCGCTTCGGGACATCACAGCAATGAGCAGTTCTTC	CASSASGHHSNEQFF
-	TRBV24-1	TRBJ2-2	-	TGTGCCACCAAACAGAGTAACACCGGGGAGCTGTTTTTT	CATKQSNTGELFF
-	TRBV11-2	TRBJ2-7	TRBD1	TGTGCCAGCAGCAACATGGACAGGGGGATGTACGAGCAGTACTTC	CASSNMDRGMYEQYF
few	TRBV6-5	TRBJ2-7	-	TGTGCCAGCAGTTCCTCCGCGTGGGGGTACGAGCAGTACTTC	CASSSSAWGYEQYF
many	TRBV6-6	TRBJ2-1	-	TGTGCCAGCAAGGGAGTGTCCTTGGATGAGCAGTTCTTC	CASKGVSLDEQFF
-	TRBV30	TRBJ2-7	TRBD2	TGTGCCTGGACCGGGACTAGCGCCAGGGGGGAGCAGTACTTC	CAWTGTSARGEQYF
-	TRBV2	TRBJ2-1	TRBD2	TGTGCCACCCAGACTAGCGGGGGACGCAATGAGCAGTTCTTC	CATQTSGGRNEQFF
many	TRBV5-1	TRBJ2-1	TRBD2	TGCGCCAGCAGCTCCTTGACTAGCGGGGGGTTCAATGAGCAGTTCTTC	CASSSLTSGGFNEQFF
-	TRBV7-2	TRBJ2-3	TRBD2	TGTGCCAGCAGCTTATACGGGGGGGCCAAAGATACGCAGTATTTT	CASSLYGGAKDTQYF
-	TRBV10-2	TRBJ2-3	TRBD2	TGCGCCAGCAGCACTAGCGCCACAGATACGCAGTATTTT	CASSTSATDTQYF
few	TRBV20-1	TRBJ2-3	-	TGCAGTGCTTCCGACGGACGCACAGATACGCAGTATTTT	CSASDGRTDTQYF
many	TRBV6-6	TRBJ2-7	-	TGTGCCAGCACCTCAAGCTACGAGCAGTACTTC	CASTSSYEQYF
many	TRBV5-5	TRBJ1-5	-	TGTGCCAGCAGTCCCGGATGGAGTCAGAGCAATCAGCCCCAGCATTTT	CASSPGWSQSNQPQHF
few	TRBV11-2	TRBJ2-2	-	TGTGCCAGCAGCTCAATACAGGGGAACACCGGGGAGCTGTTTTTT	CASSSIQGNTGELFF
few	TRBV7-8	TRBJ2-3	TRBD1	TGTGCCAGCAGCCAGAAGGGGGCTACTAGCACAGATACGCAGTATTTT	CASSQKGATSTDTQYF
few	TRBV6-1	TRBJ2-3	-	TGTGCCAGCAGTGCTGGGGCAGACACAGATACGCAGTATTTT	CASSAGADTDTQYF
-	TRBV7-8	TRBJ2-3	-	TGTGCCAGCAGCTCATGGTCGAGCAGGGGTCTCTCAGATACGCAGTATTTT	CASSSWSSRGLSDTQYF
-	TRBV4-1	TRBJ2-7	TRBD1	TGCGCCAGCAGCCAAGTGACAGGGTCCTACGAGCAGTACTTC	CASSQVTGSYEQYF
many	TRBV7-2	TRBJ2-3	-	TGTGCCAGCAGCTTAGCTGGGTTGACAGATACGCAGTATTTT	CASSLAGLTDTQYF
many	TRBV20-1	TRBJ2-7	TRBD1	TGCAGTGCTAGATATACCGGGACAGGGGATCACGAGCAGTACTTC	CSARYTGTGDHEQYF
-	TRBV20-1	TRBJ2-7	TRBD2	TGCAGTGCTCTACCCCATAGCGGGAGTATCTACGAGCAGTACTTC	CSALPHSGSIYEQYF
few	TRBV18	TRBJ2-3	-	TGTGCCAGCTCACCCTCGAATGAGGGTACGCAGTATTTT	CASSPSNEGTQYF
many	TRBV29-1	TRBJ1-4	-	TGCAGCGTTGGTTCCAAGTCAACTAATGAAAAACTGTTTTTT	CSVGSKSTNEKLFF
many	TRBV7-2	TRBJ2-2	TRBD2	TGTGCCAGCAGCCAAGCGGGGGGTGACGGGGAGCTGTTTTTT	CASSQAGGDGELFF
-	TRBV12-3/TRBV12-4	TRBJ1-1	-	TGTGTCAGCAGCACCCGTTTAGAGACTGAAGCTTTCTTT	CVSSTRLETEAFF
few	TRBV7-7	TRBJ1-4	-	TGTGCCAGCAGCTCAAAGGTGGGACACAGGAATGAAAAACTGTTTTTT	CASSSKVGHRNEKLFF
few	TRBV7-2	TRBJ2-4	TRBD2	TGTGCCAGCAGCTTAGCCGCTCCCTCTACAGCGGGGCAAAACATTCAGTACTTC	CASSLAAPSTAGQNIQYF
many	TRBV20-1	TRBJ2-1	-	TGCAGTGCCGCCGGACAGGGAGGGTCCTACAATGAGCAGTTCTTC	CSAAGQGGSYNEQFF
-	TRBV20-1	TRBJ1-3	TRBD1	TGCAGTGCGCTCCAGGACAGGGCTGGAAACACCATATATTTT	CSALQDRAGNTIYF
few	TRBV19	TRBJ2-2	-	TGTGCCAGTAGTCCCACCGGGACGCCCCGGTCGGTCGGGGAGCTGTTTTTT	CASSPTGTPRSVGELFF